The 22 T cell receptor beta chains below come from one sample, sequenced in a study of radiation and T cells in renal cell carcinoma. Profiling relied on immunoSEQ multiplex PCR, and the TCRdb table lists in-frame clones only, not all of them. Of fewer than 150,000 clones in the sample, 85% to 90% were seen once. The time point here: blood 2 weeks post-SBRT. Documented treatment: 15 Gy SBRT to primary tumor, nephrectomy 4 weeks later. The sequenced sample was blood, obtained from a patient whose treatment included radiotherapy and nephrectomy. The receptor set was obtained from a woman aged 70 to 79 with renal cell carcinoma.

V usage is TRBV16 and J usage is TRBJ2-3, with D possibly TRBD1 on 6 matching bases. The V end lost 1 base, the J end lost 5 bases, and 10 bases lay between the germline ends. Looked up from germline, CDR1 is KGHSY and CDR2 is FQNENV. This CDR3 is 14 amino acids long. CDR3 sequence: CASSQLKGGDTQYF. Here the CDR3 DNA reads TGTGCCAGCAGCCAATTAAAAGGGGGAGATACGCAGTATTTT.

This CDR3 is CASSRFTGAGNTIYF. CDR3 sequence (DNA): TGTGCCAGCAGCCGATTTACAGGGGCTGGAAACACCATATATTTT. The V and J genes are TRBV11-3 and TRBJ1-3; 7 bases are a match to TRBD1. This CDR3 is built from 15 residues. From germline, CDR1 is SGHNT and CDR2 YENEEA. V was pared by 5 bases and J by 2 bases, with 6 bases of the junction left unmatched.

The V call is TRBV30, the J call TRBJ1-4, with 7 bases aligning to TRBD1. J lost 8 bases, V lost 8 bases, and 11 bases had no gene match. The CDR3 runs 13 residues. Germline CDR1 and CDR2: GTSNPN and SVGIG (reference sequence). In DNA form, the CDR3 reads TGTGCCGCTTCAGGGGGGTGGTCCGAAAAACTGTTTTTT. Translating gives CAASGGWSEKLFF. Complete variable domain (other parts from reference TRBV30 and TRBJ1-4): SQTIHQWPATLVQPVGSPLSLECTVEGTSNPNLYWYRQAAGRGLQLLFYSVGIGQISSEVPQNLSASRPQDRQFILSSKKLLLSDSGFYLCAASGGWSEKLFFGSGTQLSVL.

The chain couples TRBV7-2 to TRBJ2-3, with TRBD2 identical over 11 bases. This CDR3 is 14 amino acids long. Germline-derived CDR1 and CDR2 are SGHTA and FQGNSA. Trimming cost V 1 base and J 9 bases; bases outside gene matches: 3. The CDR3 sequence: CASSLGSGGATQYF. The CDR3 DNA is TGTGCCAGCAGCTTAGGTAGCGGGGGGGCGACGCAGTATTTT. Full variable domain (remainder filled in from reference TRBV7-2 and TRBJ2-3): GAGVSQSPSNKVTEKGKDVELRCDPISGHTALYWYRQSLGQGLEFLIYFQGNSAPDKSGLPSDRFSAERTGGSVSTLTIQRTQQEDSAVYLCASSLGSGGATQYFGPGTRLTVL.

The rearrangement links TRBV9 to TRBJ2-7; D not resolved. The CDR3 is made up of 16 amino acids. V was cut by 3 bases and J by 4 bases, with 20 bases left in between. The germline V gene encodes CDR1 SGDLS and CDR2 YYNGEE. The CDR3 loop reads CASSARQLEVGYEQYF. The CDR3 coding sequence is TGTGCCAGCAGCGCCCGTCAGTTGGAAGTGGGGTACGAGCAGTACTTC. Supplemented by reference TRBV9 and TRBJ2-7, the full variable domain reads DSGVTQTPKHLITATGQRVTLRCSPRSGDLSVYWYQQSLDQGLQFLIQYYNGEERAKGNILERFSAQQFPDLHSELNLSSLELGDSALYFCASSARQLEVGYEQYFGPGTRLTVT.

This chain uses TRBV19 with TRBJ2-7; 9 bases map to TRBD2. Trimming at V came to 6 bases and at J to 5 bases, leaving 5 bases not matched to a gene. This CDR3 comprises 13 residues. Germline CDR1 and CDR2: LNHDA and SQIVND (reference sequence). In DNA form, the CDR3 reads TGTGCCAGTAGCGAACTAGCGGGCCACGAGCAGTACTTC. This translates into CASSELAGHEQYF.

The chain's CDR3 is CASSLALAEDTDTQYF. CDR3 nucleotides: TGTGCCAGCAGCTTAGCCCTAGCGGAAGACACAGATACGCAGTATTTT. This rearrangement joins TRBV7-9 to TRBJ2-3; 7 bases map to TRBD2. With V trimmed by 0 bases and J by 2 bases, 5 bases remained unmatched. This CDR3 spans 16 amino acids. Germline CDR1 reads SEHNR; CDR2 reads FQNEAQ (reference sequence).

The rearrangement links TRBV28 to TRBJ1-2, with D hard to call. This CDR3 is built from 12 residues. The V and J ends lost 7 bases and 6 bases respectively, with 12 bases between them. In germline, CDR1 is MDHEN, CDR2 SYDVKM. The CDR3: CASTQSPNGYTF. CDR3 DNA: TGTGCCAGCACCCAGTCCCCCAATGGCTACACCTTC.

This sequence joins TRBV7-9 and TRBJ2-5; D not resolved. The end of the DNA aligns better with TRBJ2-7, so the J call may be wrong. Germline-derived CDR1 and CDR2 are SEHNR and FQNEAQ (reference sequence). The CDR3 is made up of 17 amino acids. For the CDR3, the DNA is TGTGCCAGCAGCTTAGATTCTGCTGTACAGTTTCTTGACGAGCAGTACTTC. Its protein is CASSLDSAVQFLDEQYF.

This chain connects TRBV9 to TRBJ1-1; D call uncertain. Trimming pared 0 bases from V and 1 base from J, leaving 4 bases between. Looked up from germline, CDR1 is SGDLS and CDR2 is YYNGEE. CDR3 length: 13 residues. CDR3 DNA: TGTGCCAGCAGCGTAGCAGCGAACACTGAAGCTTTCTTT. Translating it yields CASSVAANTEAFF.

The chain joins TRBV6-5 to TRBJ2-5; possible D gene TRBD1, 7 bases. Per the germline V gene, CDR1 is MNHEY and CDR2 is SVGAGI. The CDR3 runs 16 residues. V lost 4 bases to trimming and J lost 2 bases, with 17 bases between them. Written as DNA, the CDR3 is TGTGCCAGCAGTTCCTCCAGGGGGGCCCTACAAGAGACCCAGTACTTC. It encodes CASSSSRGALQETQYF.

This clone appeared once. V usage is TRBV2 and J usage is TRBJ2-6; tentative D call: TRBD1 (6 bases). The CDR3 is 16 residues long. V was clipped by 3 bases and J by 0 bases, with 9 bases between them. Germline loops: CDR1 SNHLY, CDR2 FYNNEI. The CDR3 loop is CASSETGPSGANVLTF. The CDR3, as DNA: TGTGCCAGCAGTGAGACAGGTCCCTCTGGGGCCAACGTCCTGACTTTC.

The genes are TRBV7-8 and TRBJ2-7; D is perhaps TRBD2 (6 bases). The CDR3 sequence is 15 residues long. Trimming took 7 bases from V and 2 from J, leaving 18 bases between them. Germline CDR1 SGHVS, CDR2 FQNEAQ. The CDR3 loop is CASTPRAGLTYEQYF. The CDR3 DNA reads TGTGCCAGCACCCCCCGAGCGGGCCTAACCTACGAGCAGTACTTC.

The chain carries TRBV15 and TRBJ2-1; the D gene is possibly TRBD2 (6 bases). Deletions cut 0 bases from V and 5 bases from J, with 8 bases between. The CDR3 consists of 14 residues. Germline-derived CDR1 and CDR2 are LNHNV and YYDKDF (reference sequence). The CDR3 loop is CATSRDGGNNEQFF. CDR3 coding DNA: TGTGCCACCAGCAGAGATGGGGGGAACAATGAGCAGTTCTTC.

The J gene is TRBJ1-2, the V gene TRBV7-2; D unresolved. Trimming took 1 base from V and 1 from J, leaving 13 bases between them. Germline CDR1 reads SGHTA; CDR2 reads FQGNSA. This CDR3 contains 16 residues. The CDR3 DNA reads as TGTGCCAGCAGCTTAGACTCGGTGGGGATTAACTATGGCTACACCTTC. Translated, it gives CASSLDSVGINYGYTF.

The chain combines TRBV5-4 with TRBJ2-7; 8 bases are a match to TRBD1. CDR3 length: 16 residues. V trimming: 4 bases; J trimming: 5 bases; junction bases outside the gene matches: 14. Germline CDR1 reads SGHNT; CDR2 reads YYREEE (reference sequence). In DNA, the CDR3 is TGTGCCAGCAGCCTTCCTATAGGACAGGGCTTAGACGAGCAGTACTTC. Translation: CASSLPIGQGLDEQYF.

The chain recombines TRBV6-5 with TRBJ2-6; TRBD2 aligns across 7 bases. The germline gives CDR1 MNHEY, CDR2 SVGAGI. With 3 bases clipped from V and 2 bases from J, the junction kept 1 base outside the gene matches. The length of the CDR3 is 15 residues. The CDR3 protein is CASSYGTTGANVLTF. For the CDR3, the DNA is TGTGCCAGCAGTTATGGGACTACTGGGGCCAACGTCCTGACTTTC.

The chain has TRBV19 and TRBJ2-2, with 7 bases fitting TRBD2. With V trimmed by 2 bases and J by 0 bases, 0 bases remained unmatched. The germline CDR1 and CDR2 sequences are LNHDA and SQIVND (reference sequence). The CDR3 sequence is 15 residues long. CDR3 amino acids: CASSILAANTGELFF. CDR3 bases: TGTGCCAGTAGTATACTAGCGGCGAACACCGGGGAGCTGTTTTTT.

The chain links TRBV28 to TRBJ2-5; 9 nucleotides align to TRBD2. This CDR3 is built from 16 residues. The V and J ends lost 4 bases and 0 bases, in that order; junction bases with no gene match: 6. Germline CDR1 and CDR2: MDHEN and SYDVKM. The CDR3 DNA reads as TGTGCCAGCAGTTCCTCTAGCGGGGTGTACCAAGAGACCCAGTACTTC. Its protein product is CASSSSSGVYQETQYF. The whole variable domain, remainder taken from reference TRBV28 and TRBJ2-5, is DVKVTQSSRYLVKRTGEKVFLECVQDMDHENMFWYRQDPGLGLRLIYFSYDVKMKEKGDIPEGYSVSREKKERFSLILESASTNQTSMYLCASSSSSGVYQETQYFGPGTRLLVL.

J is TRBJ2-7 and V is TRBV13; D perhaps matches TRBD1 (7 bases). Trimming shortened V by 4 bases and J by 4 bases, and 20 bases separated the two germline ends. The CDR3 is made up of 16 amino acids. Germline values: CDR1 PRHDT, CDR2 FYEKMQ (reference sequence). The CDR3 region has the DNA TGTGCCAGCAGCTACCGGGGGTCGGCAGGGGGATACGAGCAGTACTTC. It translates to CASSYRGSAGGYEQYF.

The rearrangement links TRBV9 to TRBJ1-5; perhaps TRBD1 as D (6 bases). This CDR3 has 14 residues. Germline lookup yields CDR1 SGDLS and CDR2 YYNGEE. V was trimmed by 0 bases and J by 6 bases, leaving 10 bases between them. This CDR3 is CASSVGAGAQPQHF. Written as DNA, the CDR3 is TGTGCCAGCAGCGTAGGGGCAGGGGCTCAGCCCCAGCATTTT. Variable domain in full (rest from reference TRBV9 and TRBJ1-5): DSGVTQTPKHLITATGQRVTLRCSPRSGDLSVYWYQQSLDQGLQFLIQYYNGEERAKGNILERFSAQQFPDLHSELNLSSLELGDSALYFCASSVGAGAQPQHFGDGTRLSIL.

This clone was counted between two and nine times. The chain joins TRBV15 to TRBJ2-1; D ambiguous. Trimming took 0 bases from V and 10 from J, leaving 10 bases between them. Germline CDR1 is LNHNV and CDR2 is YYDKDF (reference sequence). The CDR3 is 13 amino acids. CDR3 amino acids: CATSREPGSEQFF. CDR3 nucleotides: TGTGCCACCAGCAGAGAACCAGGAAGCGAGCAGTTCTTC.